The rows below give T cell receptor beta chains drawn from one sample of a study of blood T cells in healthy people across ages. From the 5' RACE reads, TCRdb called clonotypes with MiXCR, one entry per CDR3 protein. In the table there are about 780,000 distinct CDR3 sequences, around a quarter of which are singletons. These data are also associated with another study on T cells of mothers and their children.

The sequenced sample was blood. The receptors come from a boy aged 10-17 years in good health. Each CDR3 is given with its conserved first and last residue. A D gene is named only where the DNA matches it firmly. Only some rows state a clone size, as once, few, many or a class for expanded clones.

D | size | J | V | DNA | CDR3
TRBD1 | . | TRBJ1-2 | TRBV10-3 | TGTGCCACGCTCCCGGACAGGGGTAATGGCTACACCTTC | CATLPDRGNGYTF
. | . | TRBJ2-7 | TRBV29-1 | TGCAGCGTTGGCCTCCGAGTGGCCCGAGATGGCGAGCAGTACTTC | CSVGLRVARDGEQYF
. | few | TRBJ1-1 | TRBV30 | TGTGCCTGGAATTCCAGAGGTGGCACTGAAGCTTTCTTT | CAWNSRGGTEAFF
. | few | TRBJ2-5 | TRBV24-1 | TGTGCCACCAGAGGGCAGGGAGAGACCCAGTACTTC | CATRGQGETQYF
TRBD1 | . | TRBJ1-6 | TRBV5-1 | TGCGCCAGCAGCGATGAGACAGGGAGTTATAATTCACCCCTCCACTTT | CASSDETGSYNSPLHF
TRBD2 | few | TRBJ2-1 | TRBV5-1 | TGCGCCAGCAGCTCCGGGACTAGCGGGGGGGGCGAGCAGTTCTTC | CASSSGTSGGGEQFF
. | . | TRBJ1-4 | TRBV24-1 | TGTGCCACCAGTGATGCCCCCGGACATGGAGAGGAAAAACTGTTTTTT | CATSDAPGHGEEKLFF
. | few | TRBJ1-4 | TRBV28 | TGTGCCAGCACCGATCCCCGGGATTTCAATGAAAAACTGTTTTTT | CASTDPRDFNEKLFF
. | . | TRBJ2-5 | TRBV6-2/TRBV6-3 | TGTGCCAGCAGGCGGGGGCTTTACCAAGAGACCCAGTACTTC | CASRRGLYQETQYF
TRBD1 | . | TRBJ1-1 | TRBV6-6 | TGTGCCAGCAGTTTGACAGGGGGCTCGGCTGAAGCTTTCTTT | CASSLTGGSAEAFF